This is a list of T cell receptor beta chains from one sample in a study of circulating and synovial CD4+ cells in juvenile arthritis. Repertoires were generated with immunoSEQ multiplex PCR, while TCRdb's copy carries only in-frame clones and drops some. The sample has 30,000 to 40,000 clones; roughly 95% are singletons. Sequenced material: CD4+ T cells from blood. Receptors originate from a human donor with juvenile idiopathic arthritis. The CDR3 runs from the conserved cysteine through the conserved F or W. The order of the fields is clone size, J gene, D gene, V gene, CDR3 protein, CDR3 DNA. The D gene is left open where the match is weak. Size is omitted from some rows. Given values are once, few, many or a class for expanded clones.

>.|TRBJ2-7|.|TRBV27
CASSFERRAYEQYF
TGTGCCAGCAGTTTCGAACGCCGGGCCTACGAGCAGTACTTC
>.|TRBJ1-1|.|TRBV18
CASSPLGQGRNEAFF
TGTGCCAGCTCACCATTGGGTCAGGGCAGGAATGAAGCTTTCTTT
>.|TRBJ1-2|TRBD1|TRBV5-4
CASLPTGSSPYGYTF
TGTGCCAGCTTACCGACAGGGAGCTCTCCCTATGGCTACACCTTC
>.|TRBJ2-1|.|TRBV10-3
CAISNVVRGSGEQFF
TGTGCCATCAGCAATGTGGTAAGGGGTTCGGGCGAGCAGTTCTTC
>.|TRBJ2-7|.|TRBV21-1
CASSKGQGLSYEQYF
TGTGCCAGCAGCAAGGGACAGGGATTATCCTACGAGCAGTACTTC
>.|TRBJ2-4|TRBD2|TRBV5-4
CASSDAGGRSKNIQYF
TGTGCCAGCAGCGATGCGGGGGGGCGGTCTAAAAACATTCAGTACTTC
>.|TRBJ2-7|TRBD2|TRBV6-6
CASSYMVAGGQYEQYF
TGTGCCAGCAGTTACATGGTAGCGGGAGGACAATACGAGCAGTACTTC
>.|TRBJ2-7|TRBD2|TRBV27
CASSLLRGSYEQYF
TGTGCCAGCAGTTTATTGCGGGGGTCCTACGAGCAGTACTTC
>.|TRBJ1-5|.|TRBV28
CASSLWGGGNQPQHF
TGTGCCAGCAGTTTGTGGGGGGGCGGCAATCAGCCCCAGCATTTT
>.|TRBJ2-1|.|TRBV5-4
CASSLGQNSYNEQFF
TGTGCCAGCAGCTTGGGACAAAACTCCTACAATGAGCAGTTCTTC
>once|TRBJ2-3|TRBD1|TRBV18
CASSPLGFARGPLPSTDTQYF
TGTGCCAGCTCTCCTCTGGGCTTTGCGAGGGGGCCCTTACCAAGCACAGATACGCAGTATTTT
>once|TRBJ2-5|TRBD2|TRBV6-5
CASSPAGGPETQYF
TGTGCCAGCAGCCCAGCGGGGGGCCCAGAGACCCAGTACTTC
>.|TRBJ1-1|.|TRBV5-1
CASSLNMNTEAFF
TGCGCCAGCAGCTTAAACATGAACACTGAAGCTTTCTTT
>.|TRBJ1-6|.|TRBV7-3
CASSLEGVYSPLHF
TGTGCCAGCAGCTTAGAGGGGGTCTACTCACCCCTCCACTTT
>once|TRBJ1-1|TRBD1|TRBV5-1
CASSLLQGERNTEAFF
TGCGCCAGCAGCTTGTTGCAGGGGGAAAGGAACACTGAAGCTTTCTTT
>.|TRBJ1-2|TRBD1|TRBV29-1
CSVGTGKGAHYGYTF
TGCAGCGTAGGGACAGGGAAGGGAGCCCACTATGGCTACACCTTC
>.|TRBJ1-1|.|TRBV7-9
CASSPDRENTEAFF
TGTGCCAGCAGCCCAGACCGGGAGAACACTGAAGCTTTCTTT
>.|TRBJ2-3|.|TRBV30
CAWSVLRRGWGSDTQYF
TGTGCCTGGAGTGTACTAAGGCGGGGTTGGGGTTCAGATACGCAGTATTTT
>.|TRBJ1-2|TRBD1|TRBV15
CATSRDRGRTNYGYTF
TGTGCCACCAGCAGAGATAGGGGGCGCACTAACTATGGCTACACCTTC
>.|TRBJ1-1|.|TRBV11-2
CASSLEGQKNTEAFF
TGTGCCAGCAGCTTAGAGGGACAAAAGAACACTGAAGCTTTCTTT
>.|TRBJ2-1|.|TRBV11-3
CASSLGRYGNEQFF
TGTGCCAGCAGCTTAGGCAGGTATGGCAATGAGCAGTTCTTC
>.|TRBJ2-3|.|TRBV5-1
CASSPIRGQQTQYF
TGCGCCAGCAGCCCCATTCGCGGACAGCAAACGCAGTATTTT
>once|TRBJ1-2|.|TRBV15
CATSRPDSTGGYTF
TGTGCCACCAGCAGACCGGACAGCACCGGTGGCTACACCTTC
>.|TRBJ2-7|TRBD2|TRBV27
CASSFHITSGPYEQYF
TGTGCCAGCAGTTTCCATATCACTAGCGGGCCCTACGAGCAGTACTTC
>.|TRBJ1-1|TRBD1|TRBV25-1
CASSGGSGGTGYFTEAFF
TGTGCCAGCAGTGGGGGCTCGGGCGGGACAGGGTATTTTACTGAAGCTTTCTTT
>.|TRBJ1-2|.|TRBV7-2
CASSLGQVNGYTF
TGTGCCAGCAGCTTAGGGCAGGTCAATGGCTACACCTTC
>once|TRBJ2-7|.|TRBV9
CASSPTQGTFSYEQYF
TGTGCCAGCAGCCCAACCCAAGGGACATTCTCCTACGAGCAGTACTTC
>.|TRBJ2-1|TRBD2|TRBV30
CAWSDSGRAGGYNEQFF
TGTGCCTGGAGTGATAGCGGGAGGGCCGGGGGGTACAATGAGCAGTTCTTC
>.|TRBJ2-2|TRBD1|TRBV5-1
CASSGQGTGTGELFF
TGCGCCAGCAGCGGACAGGGGACTGGGACCGGGGAGCTGTTTTTT
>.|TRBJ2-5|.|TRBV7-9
CASSLAGTWETQYF
TGTGCCAGCAGCTTAGCCGGGACTTGGGAGACCCAGTACTTC
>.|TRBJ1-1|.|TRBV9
CASSTKLNTEAFF
TGTGCCAGCAGCACTAAGCTGAACACTGAAGCTTTCTTT